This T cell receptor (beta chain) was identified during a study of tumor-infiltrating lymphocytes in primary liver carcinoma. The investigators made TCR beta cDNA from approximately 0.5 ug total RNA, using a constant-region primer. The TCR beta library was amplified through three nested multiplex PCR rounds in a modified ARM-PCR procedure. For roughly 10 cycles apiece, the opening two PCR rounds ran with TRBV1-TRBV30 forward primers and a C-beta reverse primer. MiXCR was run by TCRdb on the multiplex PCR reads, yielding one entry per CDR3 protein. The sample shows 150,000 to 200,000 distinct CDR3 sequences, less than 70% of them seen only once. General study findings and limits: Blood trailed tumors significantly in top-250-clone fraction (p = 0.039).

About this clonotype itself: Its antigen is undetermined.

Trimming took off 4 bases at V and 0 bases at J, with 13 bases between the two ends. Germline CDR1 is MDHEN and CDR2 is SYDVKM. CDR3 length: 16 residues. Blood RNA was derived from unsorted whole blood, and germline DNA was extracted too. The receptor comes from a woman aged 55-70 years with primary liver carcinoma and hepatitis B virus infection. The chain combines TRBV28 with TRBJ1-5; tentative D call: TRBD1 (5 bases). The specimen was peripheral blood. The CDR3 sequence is CASSSQDRPSNQPQHF. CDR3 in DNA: TGTGCCAGCAGTTCACAAGACAGACCTAGCAATCAGCCCCAGCATTTT.